This T cell receptor beta chain originates from a study of cytomegalovirus exposure and HLA in healthy donors (dated by TCRdb to between 2016 and 2019). Some background on the complete study: An earlier analysis of roughly 500 of the donors reported 250 to 300 Gb of sequence data and some 110 million unique TCR beta sequences obtained from about 170 million T cells. An early release that covered around 590 HLA-typed donors contained about 300 gigabases of sequencing data and 65 million to 100 million unique TCR sequences. Of the 300 to 500 genotyped donors, less than 90% were placed in the genetic ancestry cluster associated with self-reported Caucasian donors. The study aimed to test whether cataloging public T cell receptors could reveal signatures of past pathogen exposure. The study profiled the T cell repertoires of about 640 subjects by immunosequencing and related them to cytomegalovirus serostatus. Besides the first cohort of approximately 670 subjects, a separate validation cohort made up of 120 different subjects was used. High-throughput TCR immunosequencing, statistical association of individual TCRs with disease status, and machine learning were combined to predict cytomegalovirus infection status. In a later analysis, previously published TCR beta repertoires from 666 donors were re-analyzed and high-resolution HLA genotyping was added so that TCR occurrence patterns could be studied. Rather than drawing on any new phenotypic data, the later analysis identified candidate immune exposures from TCR beta sequences and the way those sequences occurred across donors. An earlier analysis of roughly 600 of the donors used high-throughput TCR beta sequencing to judge whether each TCR beta V gene segment behaved as functional or pseudogenic. Donor age, sex, ethnicity and CMV serostatus were compiled together with the repertoire data. A later genetic analysis used genome-wide SNP genotypes for about 60% of the roughly 700 donors, treating that subset as a discovery cohort. All discovery cohort repertoires had been generated on a single sequencing platform. Class I and class II HLA loci were covered by the typing at four-digit resolution. The number of donors typed differed by locus, with roughly 620-630 for A, B, C, DRB1 and DQB1, roughly 520 for DQA1, 600 to 610 for DPA1, and some 450 for DPB1. Several DR-DQ haplotypes were handled as single units for association and clustering, since linkage in the cohort was strong. On average, roughly 250,000 unique TCR beta nucleotide sequences were sequenced per donor among about 400 genotyped donors of the cohort, with 15% to 20% of those sequences being non-productive. General findings and caveats noted by the study authors: Compared with the roughly 710-donor mean, donors in an Asian-associated ancestry cluster had fewer N-insertions in productive TCRs, according to a later genetic analysis. In the study, some 160 TCR beta chains were listed as associated with cytomegalovirus. Assigning TCR associations to individual alleles was difficult when HLA alleles, especially DR and DQ, strongly co-occurred. A later analysis reported that several top co-occurrence clusters appeared linked to parvovirus B19, influenza, CMV and Epstein-Barr virus. In this cohort, only TCR beta chains were sequenced, and detectable features were limited by the absence of alpha or paired-chain data. Linkage disequilibrium might explain the correlated functional status among segregating V segments, but an unknown experimental factor could not be excluded. A group of highly shared sequence variants was considered likely to be a technical artifact of the sequencing pipeline. V-gene and J-gene trimming of TCR beta chains was associated with a missense DCLRE1C variant in a later genetic analysis, and the association was replicated in an independent cohort. Some IMGT-functional V segments, including TRBV6-2 and TRBV6-3, could not be told apart with the 87-base-pair reads, so those segments were excluded. HLA typing was unavailable for some donors at each locus, so association tests used only the typed subset. Because counts were too low, some 17 rarely observed V segments, including chromosome 9 orphons, were left out of the earlier analysis of 587 of the donors. A further reported finding was that TCR beta sequences accurately predicted the HLA-A and HLA-B alleles for most subjects in the first cohort. In a later analysis, 16,951 TCR beta sequences were associated with specific HLA alleles at a false discovery rate of 0.05. In a later analysis, TCR association rates were found to vary across HLA loci, with the most associated TCRs seen for DRB1 alleles and the fewest for HLA-C alleles. Cytomegalovirus status was reported to be diagnosed by the classifier with high specificity and sensitivity in both the original and validation cohorts. It was suggested by the authors that the approach could potentially be generalized to other disease states and immunological phenotypes. Immune exposure information for the cohort was limited to CMV serostatus. In a later analysis, HLA-associated TCR beta chains were found to be more clonally expanded and to have lower generation probabilities than equally common non-associated chains. Sequencing depth was assumed to be roughly uniform across donors in the presence/absence analyses, though that assumption may not hold. While some public TCRs were present in many individuals, most TCR sequences turned up only very rarely across donors. In an earlier analysis of roughly 560 of the donors, most TCR beta V segments were observed in productive rearrangements about 87% or about 30% of the time, broadly matching IMGT annotations. In vitro tests confirmed that a few of the cytomegalovirus-associated TCR beta chains recognize cytomegalovirus antigens. In a later analysis, most CMV-associated TCR beta chains were found to appear HLA-restricted, with HLA associations seemingly driven largely by CMV exposure.

With regard to this clone: The target of this receptor is not known. Within one base of it there is no much larger clone, and no base qualities were kept.

Taken from cysteine to phenylalanine, the CDR3 has 14 residues. Left in the record is the CDR3 DNA by itself, 42 bases read in frame from the first base. CDR1 and CDR2 are drawn from the germline V gene (reference sequence): LNHDA, SQIVND. V was cut back by 3 bases and J by 4 bases, leaving a gap of 13 bases between them. Library prep was done by the immunoSEQ multiplex PCR assay. The multiplex PCR relied on a mix of 60 forward primers for TCR Vbeta segments and 13 reverse primers for TCR Jbeta segments. The CDR3 region of rearranged TCR beta genes was amplified from genomic DNA by a multiplex PCR assay. On the Illumina HiSeq System, the amplified TCR beta libraries were sequenced as 87-base-pair reads. As for the authors' bioinformatics: Across the 500 to 850 repertoires, a later analysis counted some 80 million unique TCR beta chains, roughly 11 million of which were shared by at least two donors. Raw reads were error-corrected and collapsed into unique sequences with a nearest-neighbor algorithm that merged closely related sequences to remove PCR and sequencing errors. V, D and J gene segments were assigned by aligning CDR3 sequences to IMGT reference sequences. For a sequence to be retained, a match of at least six nucleotides was required to both a V gene segment and a J gene segment. Rearrangements were classified as productive when the CDR3 lacked stop codons and remained in frame with V and J, and all other rearrangements were classified as non-productive. Following IMGT convention, CDR3 was defined as the stretch from the second conserved V-encoded cysteine to the conserved J-encoded phenylalanine. The earlier analysis of approximately 500 of the donors excluded sequences that lacked an unambiguous match to a single V gene segment. An earlier analysis of 587 of the donors classified V segments as functional when productive rearrangements were above 56.7% and as segregating when the standard deviation between donors was above 5%. A statistical classification framework was built for diagnosing cytomegalovirus status from the catalog of TCR beta chain sequences. In a later analysis, TCR nucleotide sequences were compared against IMGT/GENE-DB human TR gene sequences so that V and J genes could be assigned. The TCRdist pipeline was used in a later analysis to assign CDR3 sequences and most-parsimonious VDJ recombination scenarios. In a later analysis, each TCR beta chain was defined by its CDR3 amino acid sequence together with its V-gene family, and reads lacking a unique V-gene family were excluded. A later analysis removed several hundred highly shared, low-generation-probability nucleotide sequences to deal with suspected cross-contamination and a sequencing artifact. In a later analysis, a clonal expansion index for each public chain was calculated from normalized within-repertoire ranks of inferred template counts. In a later analysis, generation probabilities were computed with a VDJ recombination model fitted to out-of-frame rearrangements, and the resulting probabilities were checked against IGoR. In a later analysis, hypergeometric tests were used to score TCR-TCR, TCR-HLA and TCR-CMV co-occurrence, with a repertoire-size bias correction applied to TCR pairs. False discovery rates were estimated in a later analysis by permuting HLA or CMV assignments 20 times. In a later analysis, co-occurring TCRs were grouped using DBSCAN, with TCRdist sequence similarity added in when clustering inside HLA-allele-positive subsets. Repertoires with fewer than 30,000 or more than 120,000 public chains were left out of co-occurrence clustering, as were four to six repertoires with anomalous nucleotide sharing. In its TCRdb copy, this immuneACCESS table keeps in-frame sequences only and misses some clones. Where compared with another copy, unresolved V genes explain less than half of these, and the others have no known cause. V and J calls and clone size come straight from that table; D and trimming were deduced from the DNA. Within this sample are some 120,000 clones, with roughly 80% of them counted one time only. 3.3% of the sample belongs to the ten largest clones.

In total, around 600 healthy bone marrow donors made up the cohort. All cohort members were sampled while nominally healthy, although unrecorded immune exposures were likely present. The donor was CMV seronegative and belonged to the group of 380 or so seronegative cohort members. A peripheral blood sample was provided by each donor, and peripheral blood mononuclear cells were used for TCR beta sequencing. The Qiagen DNeasy Blood Extraction Kit was used to extract genomic DNA from the blood cell samples. This chain joins TRBV19 to TRBJ2-7, and perhaps TRBD2 as D gene, on 5 matching bases. This clonotype originated in a male donor in good health and CMV-seronegative. The sequencing sample was made of PBMCs. The sequenced DNA: TGTGCCAGTAGTATGACACGCCGGGAATACGAGCAGTACTTC. The encoded protein is CASSMTRREYEQYF.